Sequencing of this TCR beta chain was carried out in a study of Ad26.COV2.S vaccination and SARS-CoV-2 variants. Overall study: In the study, Ad26.COV2.S was injected intramuscularly once, or twice 56 days apart.

Notes on this clone: Its antigen is as yet unknown.

Produced via immunoSEQ multiplex PCR; TCRdb's table is partial and in-frame only. Among about 440,000 clones listed, roughly 91% were seen once. Study-wide points: Measurement of non-spike TCR breadth gave similar results in vaccine and placebo recipients.

Sample treatment: 15 to 20 received Ad26.COV2.S at low or high dose, single or two shots; several received placebo; per-sample allocation not given. Day 63 after the first injection of vaccine or placebo was the sampling time. The donor's status was that of an adult aged 18-55 years in Boston. The sequence derives from a person between 18 and 65 years old who received the Ad26.COV2.S COVID-19 vaccine or a placebo. The material was peripheral blood, obtained in a trial of Ad26.COV2.S vaccine versus placebo.

CDR3 protein: CASSQGASFNEQFF. CDR3 nucleotide sequence: TGTGCCAGCAGCCAAGGGGCGTCGTTTAATGAGCAGTTCTTC. V gene TRBV7-9 combines with J gene TRBJ2-1, with D perhaps matching TRBD1 (5 bases). Per the germline V gene, CDR1 is SEHNR and CDR2 is FQNEAQ (reference sequence). With 5 bases removed from V and 7 bases from J, the gap between germline ends came to 15 bases. CDR3 size: 14 residues.